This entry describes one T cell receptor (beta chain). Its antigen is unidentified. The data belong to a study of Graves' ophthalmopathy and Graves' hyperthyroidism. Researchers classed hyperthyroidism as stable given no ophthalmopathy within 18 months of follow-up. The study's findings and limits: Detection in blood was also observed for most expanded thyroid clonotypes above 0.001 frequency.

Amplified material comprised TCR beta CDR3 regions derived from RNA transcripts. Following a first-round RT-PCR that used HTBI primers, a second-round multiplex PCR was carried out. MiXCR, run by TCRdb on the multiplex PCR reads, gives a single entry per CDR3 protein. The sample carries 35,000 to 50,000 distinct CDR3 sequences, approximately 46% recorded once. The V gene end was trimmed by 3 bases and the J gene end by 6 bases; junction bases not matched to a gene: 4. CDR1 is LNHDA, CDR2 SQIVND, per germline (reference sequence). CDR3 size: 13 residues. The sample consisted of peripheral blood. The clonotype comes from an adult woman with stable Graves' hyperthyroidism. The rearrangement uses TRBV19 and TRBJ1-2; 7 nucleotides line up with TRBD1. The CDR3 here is CASSMTGNNGYTF. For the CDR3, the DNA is TGTGCCAGTAGTATGACAGGGAACAATGGCTACACCTTC.